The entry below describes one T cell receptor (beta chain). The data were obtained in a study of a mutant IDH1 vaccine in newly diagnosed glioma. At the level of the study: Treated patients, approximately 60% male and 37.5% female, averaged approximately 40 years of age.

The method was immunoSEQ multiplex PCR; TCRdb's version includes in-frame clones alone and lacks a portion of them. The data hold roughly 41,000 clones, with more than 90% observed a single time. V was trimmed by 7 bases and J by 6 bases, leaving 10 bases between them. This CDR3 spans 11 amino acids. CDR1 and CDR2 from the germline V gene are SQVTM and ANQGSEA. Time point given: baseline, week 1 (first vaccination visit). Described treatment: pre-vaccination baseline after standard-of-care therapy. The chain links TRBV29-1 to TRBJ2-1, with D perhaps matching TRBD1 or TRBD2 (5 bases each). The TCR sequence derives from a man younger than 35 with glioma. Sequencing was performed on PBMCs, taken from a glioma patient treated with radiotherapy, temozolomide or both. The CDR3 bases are TGCAGCGCAGGGACGACCAATGAGCAGTTCTTC. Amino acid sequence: CSAGTTNEQFF.